One and the same sample provided the 12 T cell receptor beta chains below, sequenced in a study of blood T cell repertoires in COVID-19. Assay used: immunoSEQ multiplex PCR; TCRdb lists only in-frame clones, some missing. The table has approximately 200,000 clones, 70% to 90% seen once. Sequences were obtained from PBMCs or T cells enriched from blood (not recorded which). These receptors were taken from a woman between 40 and 50 years old with acute COVID-19.

This clone has just one count. This sequence joins TRBV27 and TRBJ1-5; TRBD1 is a possible D gene (6 bases). This CDR3 spans 15 amino acids. CDR1 is MNHEY, CDR2 SMNVEV, per germline (reference sequence). Trimming took off 5 bases at V and 6 bases at J, with 17 bases between the two ends. The CDR3 DNA sequence: TGTGCCAGCAGTCTAGAAGGGGGTAGGAGTCAGCCCCAGCATTTT. It specifies CASSLEGGRSQPQHF.

The chain recombines TRBV6-5 with TRBJ1-5; TRBD1 is a possible D gene (6 bases). V lost 6 bases and J 6 bases, leaving 15 bases between the germline ends. The CDR3 length is 14 residues. Germline loops: CDR1 MNHEY, CDR2 SVGAGI. The CDR3 spells CASSQTWTVQPQHF. The CDR3 nucleotides are TGTGCCAGCAGCCAAACTTGGACAGTTCAGCCCCAGCATTTT.

The chain is built from TRBV2 and TRBJ1-5; 8 nucleotides line up with TRBD1. This CDR3 region has 17 residues. V trimming: 6 bases; J trimming: 0 bases; junction bases outside the gene matches: 10. The germline gives CDR1 SNHLY, CDR2 FYNNEI. CDR3 in DNA: TGTGCCAGCAGAGGGAGGGACAGGACCATTAGCAATCAGCCCCAGCATTTT. Translation: CASRGRDRTISNQPQHF.

V is TRBV11-1 and J is TRBJ2-5; no reliable D call. CDR1 and CDR2 from the germline V gene are SGHAT and FQDESV (reference sequence). V was trimmed by 4 bases and J by 3 bases, leaving 12 bases between them. The length of the CDR3 is 14 residues. CDR3 sequence (DNA): TGTGCCAGCAGCTCAGGTGGGCTTGAAGAGACCCAGTACTTC. Translating it yields CASSSGGLEETQYF. The full variable domain, its missing parts supplied by reference TRBV11-1 and TRBJ2-5, is EAEVAQSPRYKITEKSQAVAFWCDPISGHATLYWYRQILGQGPELLVQFQDESVVDDSQLPKDRFSAERLKGVDSTLKIQPAELGDSAMYLCASSSGGLEETQYFGPGTRLLVL.

This clone was seen more than once but under ten times. The rearrangement joins TRBV5-1 to TRBJ2-7, with TRBD2 matching over 8 bases. CDR3 length equals 17 residues. Per germline, CDR1 SGHRS and CDR2 YFSETQ. J lost 0 bases, V lost 0 bases, and 8 bases had no gene match. CDR3 region: CASSLAGAGVSSYEQYF. Written as DNA, the CDR3 is TGCGCCAGCAGCTTGGCTGGAGCGGGGGTGTCCTCCTACGAGCAGTACTTC.

This rearrangement joins TRBV4-1 to TRBJ1-4; D ambiguous. The V end was cut by 5 bases, the J end by 4 bases, with 8 bases between. Per germline, CDR1 MGHRA and CDR2 YSYEKL. The CDR3 runs 13 residues. CDR3 bases: TGCGCCAGCAGCTTCACAGTTAATGAAAAACTGTTTTTT. Protein sequence: CASSFTVNEKLFF.

The genes are TRBV30 and TRBJ2-5; TRBD2 agrees at 10 bases. CDR3 size: 15 residues. The V gene's germline CDR1 is GTSNPN and CDR2 SVGIG (reference sequence). Written as DNA, the CDR3 is TGTGCTCTGCTTACCGGGACTAGCGCAGAAGAGACCCAGTACTTC. Translating gives CALLTGTSAEETQYF.

The chain links TRBV2 to TRBJ1-2, with D possibly TRBD1 on 6 matching bases. The CDR3 runs to 14 residues. Trimming cost V 4 bases and J 7 bases, with 16 bases left between them. Germline V lookup: CDR1 SNHLY, CDR2 FYNNEI. CDR3 sequence (DNA): TGTGCCAGCAGTGTCGGCAGGGGAGGGAGTGGCTACACCTTC. This gives the protein CASSVGRGGSGYTF.

The chain carries TRBV20-1 and TRBJ1-5, with D hard to call. Trimming pared 6 bases from V and 6 bases from J, leaving 6 bases between. This CDR3 is built from 10 residues. CDR1 and CDR2 from the germline V gene are DFQATT and SNEGSKA (reference sequence). CDR3 nucleotide sequence: TGCAGTGCCAGCGGTCAGCCCCAGCATTTT. Its protein product is CSASGQPQHF.

This clone was observed a handful of times. V and J are TRBV27 and TRBJ2-5; 8 bases fit TRBD1. This CDR3 comprises 16 residues. The germline V gene encodes CDR1 MNHEY and CDR2 SMNVEV (reference sequence). J lost 5 bases, V lost 4 bases, and 12 bases had no gene match. The DNA for the CDR3 is TGTGCCAGCAGTTCCTGGGGGACAGGCGGAGCGGAGACCCAGTACTTC. It encodes CASSSWGTGGAETQYF.

The chain uses TRBV7-3 and TRBJ1-1; D possibly corresponds to TRBD1 (6 bases). CDR1 SGHTA and CDR2 FQGTGA come from the germline V gene. CDR3 length: 14 residues. V gave up 5 bases and J gave up 2 bases, with 12 bases separating them. Here the CDR3 DNA reads TGTGCCAGCAGCGCCGGACAGACAAACACTGAAGCTTTCTTT. Protein product: CASSAGQTNTEAFF.

The chain joins TRBV6-5 to TRBJ1-4; D is unresolved. The CDR3 loop spans 13 amino acids. Germline-derived CDR1 and CDR2 are MNHEY and SVGAGI. The V gene lost 6 bases and the J gene lost 8 bases, with 13 bases spanning the gap. CDR3 protein: CASSPLPEEKLFF. In DNA, the CDR3 is TGTGCCAGCAGCCCACTACCCGAGGAAAAACTGTTTTTT.